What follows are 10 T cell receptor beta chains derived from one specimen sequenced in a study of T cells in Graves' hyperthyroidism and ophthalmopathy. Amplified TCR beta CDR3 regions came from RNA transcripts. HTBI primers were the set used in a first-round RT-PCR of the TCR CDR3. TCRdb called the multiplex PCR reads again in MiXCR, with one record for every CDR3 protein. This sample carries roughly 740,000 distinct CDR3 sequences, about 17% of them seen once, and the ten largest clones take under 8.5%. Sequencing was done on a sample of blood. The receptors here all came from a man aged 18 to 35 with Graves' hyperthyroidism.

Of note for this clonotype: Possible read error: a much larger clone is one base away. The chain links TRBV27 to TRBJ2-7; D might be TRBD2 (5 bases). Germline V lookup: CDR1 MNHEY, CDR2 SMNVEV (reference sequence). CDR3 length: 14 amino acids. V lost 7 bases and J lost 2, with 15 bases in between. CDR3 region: CASIPRAGTYEQYF. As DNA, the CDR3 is TGTGCCAGCATTCCCCGGGCGGGTACCTACGAGCAGTACTTC.

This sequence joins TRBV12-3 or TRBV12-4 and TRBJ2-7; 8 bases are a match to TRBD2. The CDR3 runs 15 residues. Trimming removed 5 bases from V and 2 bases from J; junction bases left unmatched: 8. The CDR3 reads CASSGTLAEAYEQYF. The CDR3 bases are TGTGCCAGCAGTGGAACACTAGCGGAGGCCTACGAGCAGTACTTC.

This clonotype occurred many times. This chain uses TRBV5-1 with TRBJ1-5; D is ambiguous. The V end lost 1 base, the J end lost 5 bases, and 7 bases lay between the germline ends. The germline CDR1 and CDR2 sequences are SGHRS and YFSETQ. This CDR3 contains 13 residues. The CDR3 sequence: CASSLHGDQPQHF. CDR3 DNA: TGCGCCAGCAGCTTGCATGGCGATCAGCCCCAGCATTTT.

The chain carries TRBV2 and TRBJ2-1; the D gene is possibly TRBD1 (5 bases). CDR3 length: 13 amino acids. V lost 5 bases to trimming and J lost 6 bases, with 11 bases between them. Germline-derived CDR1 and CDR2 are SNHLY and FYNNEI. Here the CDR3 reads CASSSAGFNEQFF. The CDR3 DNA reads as TGTGCCAGCAGTTCTGCAGGGTTCAATGAGCAGTTCTTC.

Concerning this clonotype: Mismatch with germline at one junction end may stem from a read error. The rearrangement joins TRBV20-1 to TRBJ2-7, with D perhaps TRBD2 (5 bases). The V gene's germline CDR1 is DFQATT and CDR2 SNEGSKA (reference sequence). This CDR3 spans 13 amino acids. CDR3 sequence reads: CGAAGRASYEQYF. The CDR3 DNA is TGCGGTGCCGCGGGTAGGGCCTCTTACGAGCAGTACTTC.

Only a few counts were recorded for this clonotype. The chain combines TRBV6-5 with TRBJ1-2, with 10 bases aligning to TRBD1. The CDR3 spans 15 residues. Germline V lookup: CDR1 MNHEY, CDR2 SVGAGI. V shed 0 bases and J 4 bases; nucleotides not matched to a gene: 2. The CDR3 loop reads CASSYSTGGVYGYTF. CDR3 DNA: TGTGCCAGCAGTTACTCGACAGGGGGCGTCTATGGCTACACCTTC.

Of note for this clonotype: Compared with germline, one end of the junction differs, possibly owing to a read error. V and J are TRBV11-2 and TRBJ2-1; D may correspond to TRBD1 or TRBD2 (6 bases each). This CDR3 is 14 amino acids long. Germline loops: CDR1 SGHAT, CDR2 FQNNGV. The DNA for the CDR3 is TGTGCCAGCAGCGACCCCGGGGGCTACGATGAGCAGTTCTTC. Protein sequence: CASSDPGGYDEQFF. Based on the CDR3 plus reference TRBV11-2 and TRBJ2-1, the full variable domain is EAGVAQSPRYKIIEKRQSVAFWCNPISGHATLYWYQQILGQGPKLLIQFQNNGVVDDSQLPKDRFSAERLKGVDSTLKIQPAKLEDSAVYLCASSDPGGYDEQFFGPGTRLTVL.

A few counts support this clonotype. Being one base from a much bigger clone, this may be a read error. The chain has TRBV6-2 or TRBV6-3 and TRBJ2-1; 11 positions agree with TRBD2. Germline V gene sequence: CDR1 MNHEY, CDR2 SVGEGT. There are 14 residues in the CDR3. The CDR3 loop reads CASLTSGTDNGQFF. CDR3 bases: TGTGCCAGCCTGACTAGCGGGACCGACAATGGGCAGTTCTTC.

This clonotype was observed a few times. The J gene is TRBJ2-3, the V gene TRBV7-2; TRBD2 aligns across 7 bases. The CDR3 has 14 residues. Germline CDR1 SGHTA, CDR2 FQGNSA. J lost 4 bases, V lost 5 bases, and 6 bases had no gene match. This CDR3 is CASSLGGRADTQYF. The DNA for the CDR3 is TGTGCCAGCAGCCTAGGAGGGAGGGCAGATACGCAGTATTTT.

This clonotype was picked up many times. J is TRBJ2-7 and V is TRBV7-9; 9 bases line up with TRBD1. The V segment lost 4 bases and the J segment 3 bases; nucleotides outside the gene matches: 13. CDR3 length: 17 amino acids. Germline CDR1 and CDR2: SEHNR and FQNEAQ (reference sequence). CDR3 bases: TGTGCCAGCAGCTCCCCGGGACAGGGCTCTTCGGTCTACGAGCAGTACTTC. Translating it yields CASSSPGQGSSVYEQYF.